A single sample is the source of the 11 T cell receptor beta chains below, sequenced in a study of monozygotic twins with inflammatory bowel disease. TCRdb reprocessed the 5' RACE reads; each CDR3 protein has one entry and no DNA is given. The sample features hundreds of thousands of distinct CDR3 sequences, with roughly 5.8% in its top ten. Input material: blood. These receptors were obtained from a human donor with ulcerative colitis or Crohn's disease, or a healthy co-twin of an affected twin (not recorded which).

This chain links TRBV7-2 with TRBJ1-5. The CDR3 runs to 16 residues. Germline CDR1 and CDR2: SGHTA and FQGNSA. CDR3 residues: CASSLRQGRAEKPQHF.

The V call is TRBV6-5, the J call TRBJ2-3; checking the TCRdb D call of TRBD1 is not possible without DNA. Germline CDR1 reads MNHEY; CDR2 reads SVGAGI. The CDR3 is 17 residues long. The CDR3 protein is CASSYSHRGQVKDTQYF.

The J gene is TRBJ2-3, the V gene TRBV12-3 or TRBV12-4. This CDR3 region has 13 residues. The CDR3 loop reads CASSFRTPDTQYF.

The chain employs TRBV7-8 and TRBJ2-3; checking the TCRdb D call of TRBD2 is not possible without DNA. The CDR3 has 15 amino acids. The germline V gene has CDR1 SGHVS and CDR2 FQNEAQ. CDR3 loop: CASSFVAGAVDTQYF.

The CDR3 loop is CASSLVRDRFYGYTF. The rearrangement joins TRBV12-3 or TRBV12-4 to TRBJ1-2; as DNA is missing, the TRBD1 call by TCRdb cannot be tested. The CDR3 has 15 residues.

The rearrangement joins TRBV3-1 to TRBJ1-2; TCRdb outputs TRBD1, but without DNA this stays unchecked. This CDR3 region has 14 residues. Germline CDR1 LGHDT, CDR2 YNNKEL (reference sequence). This chain's CDR3 is CASSQAGINYGYTF.

The CDR3 sequence is CASSSETGAGYGYTF. The chain uses TRBV6-5 and TRBJ1-2; TCRdb's assignment of TRBD1 cannot be checked, as there is no DNA. The CDR3 extends over 15 amino acids. Germline V gene sequence: CDR1 MNHEY, CDR2 SVGAGI.

J is TRBJ1-2 and V is TRBV6-2 or TRBV6-3. This CDR3 has 15 residues. CDR1 is MNHEY, CDR2 SVGEGT, per germline. The CDR3 reads CASSYSSRSPYGYTF.

The gene calls are TRBV30 and TRBJ1-2; with no DNA, the TCRdb D assignment of TRBD1 cannot be verified. Germline V gene sequence: CDR1 GTSNPN, CDR2 SVGIG (reference sequence). The CDR3 has 13 residues. This CDR3 is CAWSATGANGYTF.

V gene TRBV10-3 combines with J gene TRBJ1-2. The CDR3 is 12 residues long. The germline V gene encodes CDR1 ENHRY and CDR2 SYGVKD. The CDR3 reads CAISEGSGGYTF.

The chain employs TRBV4-2 and TRBJ1-4. There are 14 residues in the CDR3. Germline assignment: CDR1 LGHNA and CDR2 YNFKEQ. The CDR3 sequence is CASSQVGSPEKLFF.